What follows is one T cell receptor (beta chain) and its context. This specimen belongs to a study of T cell changes during pregnancy in multiple sclerosis. Profiling relied on immunoSEQ multiplex PCR, and the TCRdb table lists in-frame clones only, not all of them. The table lists 55,000 to 75,000 clones, around 90% of them singletons. With 0 bases clipped from V and 10 bases from J, the junction kept 0 bases outside the gene matches. Germline CDR1 reads LGHNA; CDR2 reads YSLEER. The CDR3 has 14 amino acids. The sequenced sample was peripheral blood, obtained in the third trimester of pregnancy. The TCR comes from a female donor in good health, enrolled as a control in a pregnancy study. The chain couples TRBV4-3 to TRBJ1-6, with 10 bases that match TRBD1. The CDR3 spells CASSQEDRGSPLHF. Written as DNA, the CDR3 is TGCGCCAGCAGCCAAGAGGACAGGGGGTCACCCCTCCACTTT.